The T cell receptor beta chain described here comes from a study of T cell repertoires in aging, cancer and after chemotherapy. Notes on the study in general: These repertoire data do not allow conclusions about immunological memory after chemotherapy.

This clonotype was seen more than once but under ten times. Its target is unknown. Trimming took 7 bases from V and 4 from J, leaving 13 bases between them. CDR1 SGHTA and CDR2 FQGNSA come from the germline V gene. The CDR3 runs to 14 residues. The template was genomic DNA from peripheral blood, not RNA. Multiplex touch-down PCR with TRB-A/B primers amplified rearranged V-D-J TRB sequences. From the multiplex PCR reads, TCRdb called clonotypes with MiXCR, one entry per CDR3 protein. The top ten clones hold roughly 20% of a sample with about 840 distinct CDR3 sequences, under 30% of them seen once. This receptor was obtained from a human donor with a solid tumor. Sequencing was carried out using blood. The chain couples TRBV7-2 to TRBJ1-4; TRBD1 is a possible D gene (5 bases). CDR3 region: CASKGGAVNEKLFF. Here the CDR3 DNA reads TGTGCCAGCAAAGGCGGGGCGGTTAATGAAAAACTGTTTTTT.